This TCR beta chain stems from a study of identical twins. Study results and caveats: Out-of-frame alpha sequences common to twins exhibited an excess of low generation probability. Memory repertoires lacked the insertion deficit that abundant cord blood beta clonotypes showed. Invariant populations such as MAIT and iNKT cells could partly muddle zero-insertion analyses.

V shed 1 base and J 1 base; nucleotides not matched to a gene: 1. CDR3 size: 15 residues. CDR1 and CDR2 from the germline V gene are LGHNT and FRNRAP. This clonotype has more than one count but fewer than ten. Its antigen is currently unknown. TCRdb called the 5' RACE reads again in MiXCR, with one record for every CDR3 protein. The data hold about 390,000 distinct CDR3 sequences, with about 10% observed a single time. This TCR was sampled from a woman aged 45-59 years in good health. The sample comprised naive T cells sorted from blood. The chain joins TRBV12-5 to TRBJ2-1, with 7 bases lining up with TRBD1. CDR3 sequence: CASGLGQGSYNEQFF. CDR3 coding DNA: TGTGCTAGTGGTTTGGGACAGGGATCCTACAATGAGCAGTTCTTC.